The clone carrying this T cell receptor beta chain was seen only once. This sample was taken from a study of blood T cell repertoires in COVID-19. Looking at the study overall: Samples taken during acute and convalescent COVID-19 were collected in the United States, Italy and Spain. T cells, B-cell-depleted T cells, or PBMCs supplied cDNA or gDNA.

Under the authors' procedure: Researchers report that nucleated cell counts were estimated from reference gene primer amplification. TCRdb's table, derived via immunoSEQ multiplex PCR, lists solely in-frame clones and lacks some. V, J and clone size are those of that table, while D and trimming were read from the DNA. The top ten hold about 3% of the sample, which has 150,000 to 200,000 clones, approximately 74% seen once. The TCR was taken from a woman aged 80 or older with acute or convalescent COVID-19. The sample comprised peripheral blood.

CDR3 nucleotides: TGTGCCAGCAGCTTTCGACAGGGGAATAATTCACCCCTCCACTTT. Translating gives CASSFRQGNNSPLHF. This chain joins TRBV5-6 and TRBJ1-6; 8 bases match TRBD1. This CDR3 comprises 15 residues. Germline V CDR1 and CDR2: SGHDT, YYEEEE. J gave up 5 bases and V 2 bases, and 3 bases lay outside the gene matches. The complete variable domain, with remaining parts taken from reference TRBV5-6 and TRBJ1-6, reads DAGVTQSPTHLIKTRGQQVTLRCSPKSGHDTVSWYQQALGQGPQFIFQYYEEEERQRGNFPDRFSGHQFPNYSSELNVNALLLGDSALYLCASSFRQGNNSPLHFGNGTRLTVT.